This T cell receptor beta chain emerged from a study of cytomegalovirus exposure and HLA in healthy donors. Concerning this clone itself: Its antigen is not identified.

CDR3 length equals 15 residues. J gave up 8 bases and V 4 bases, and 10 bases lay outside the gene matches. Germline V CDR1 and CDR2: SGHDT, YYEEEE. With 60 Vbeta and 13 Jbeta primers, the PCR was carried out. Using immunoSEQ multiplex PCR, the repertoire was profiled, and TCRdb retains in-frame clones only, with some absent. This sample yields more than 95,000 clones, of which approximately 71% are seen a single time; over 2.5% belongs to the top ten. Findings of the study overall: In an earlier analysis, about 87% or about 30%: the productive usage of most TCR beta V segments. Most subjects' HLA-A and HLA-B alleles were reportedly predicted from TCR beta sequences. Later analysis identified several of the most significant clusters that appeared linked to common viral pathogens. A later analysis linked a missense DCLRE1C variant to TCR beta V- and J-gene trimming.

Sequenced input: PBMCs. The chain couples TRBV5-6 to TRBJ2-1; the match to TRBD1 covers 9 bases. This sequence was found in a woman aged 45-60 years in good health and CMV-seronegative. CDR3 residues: CASSAGTGTFYEQFF. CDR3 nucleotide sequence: TGTGCCAGCAGCGCCGGGACAGGGACTTTCTATGAGCAGTTCTTC.